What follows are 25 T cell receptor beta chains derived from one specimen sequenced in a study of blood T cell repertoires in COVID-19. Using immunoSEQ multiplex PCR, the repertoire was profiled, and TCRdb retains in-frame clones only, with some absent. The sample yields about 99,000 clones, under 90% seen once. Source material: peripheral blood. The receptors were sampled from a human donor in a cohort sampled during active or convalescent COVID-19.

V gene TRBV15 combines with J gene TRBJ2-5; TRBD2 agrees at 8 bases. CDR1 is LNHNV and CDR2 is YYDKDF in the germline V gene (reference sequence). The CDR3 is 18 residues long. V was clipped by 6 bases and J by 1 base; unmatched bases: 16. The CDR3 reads CATRGATLSGGTQETQYF. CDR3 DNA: TGTGCCACCAGGGGGGCAACTTTGAGCGGGGGAACCCAAGAGACCCAGTACTTC. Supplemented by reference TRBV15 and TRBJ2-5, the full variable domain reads DAMVIQNPRYQVTQFGKPVTLSCSQTLNHNVMYWYQQKSSQAPKLLFHYYDKDFNNEADTPDNFQSRRPNTSFCFLDIRSPGLGDTAMYLCATRGATLSGGTQETQYFGPGTRLLVL.

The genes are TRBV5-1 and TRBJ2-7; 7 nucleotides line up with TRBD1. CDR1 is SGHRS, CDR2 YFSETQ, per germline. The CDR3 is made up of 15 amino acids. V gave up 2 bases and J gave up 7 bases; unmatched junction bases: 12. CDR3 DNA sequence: TGCGCCAGCAGCTTATCGGGACAGAACCCCTGGGAGCAGTACTTC. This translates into CASSLSGQNPWEQYF.

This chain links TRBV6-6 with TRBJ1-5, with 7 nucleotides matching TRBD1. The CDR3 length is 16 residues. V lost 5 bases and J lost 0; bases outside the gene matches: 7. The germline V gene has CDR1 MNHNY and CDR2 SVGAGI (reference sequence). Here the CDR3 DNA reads TGTGCCAGCAGTCCTCAGACAGGGTTTAGCAATCAGCCCCAGCATTTT. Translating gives CASSPQTGFSNQPQHF.

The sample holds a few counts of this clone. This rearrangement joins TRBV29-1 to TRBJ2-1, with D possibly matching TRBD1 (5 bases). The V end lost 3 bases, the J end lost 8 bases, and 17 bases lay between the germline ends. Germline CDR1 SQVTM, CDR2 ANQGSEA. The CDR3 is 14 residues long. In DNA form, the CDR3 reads TGCAGCGTTGATGGGCAGGGCGTTTGGGATGAGCAGTTCTTC. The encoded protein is CSVDGQGVWDEQFF.

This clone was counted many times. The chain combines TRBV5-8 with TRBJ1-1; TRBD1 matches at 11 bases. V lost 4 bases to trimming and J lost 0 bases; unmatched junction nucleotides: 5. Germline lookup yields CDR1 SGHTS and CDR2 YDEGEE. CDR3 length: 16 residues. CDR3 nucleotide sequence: TGTGCCAGCAGCCCTTGGACAGGGGGCTTGAACACTGAAGCTTTCTTT. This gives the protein CASSPWTGGLNTEAFF.

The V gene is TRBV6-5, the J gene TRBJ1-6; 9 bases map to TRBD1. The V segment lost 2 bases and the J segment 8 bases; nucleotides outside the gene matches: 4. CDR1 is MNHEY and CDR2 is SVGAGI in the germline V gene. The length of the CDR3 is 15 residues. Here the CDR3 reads CASSYQRTGDSPLHF. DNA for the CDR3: TGTGCCAGCAGTTACCAAAGGACAGGGGATTCACCCCTCCACTTT.

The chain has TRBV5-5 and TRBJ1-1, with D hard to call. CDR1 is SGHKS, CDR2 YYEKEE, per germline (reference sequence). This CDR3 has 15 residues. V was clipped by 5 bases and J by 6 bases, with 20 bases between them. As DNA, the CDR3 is TGTGCCAGCAGACGGCAGGTTGGATTAGTCGCTGAAGCTTTCTTT. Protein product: CASRRQVGLVAEAFF. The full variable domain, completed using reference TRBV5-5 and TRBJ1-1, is DAGVTQSPTHLIKTRGQQVTLRCSPISGHKSVSWYQQVLGQGPQFIFQYYEKEERGRGNFPDRFSARQFPNYSSELNVNALLLGDSALYLCASRRQVGLVAEAFFGQGTRLTVV.

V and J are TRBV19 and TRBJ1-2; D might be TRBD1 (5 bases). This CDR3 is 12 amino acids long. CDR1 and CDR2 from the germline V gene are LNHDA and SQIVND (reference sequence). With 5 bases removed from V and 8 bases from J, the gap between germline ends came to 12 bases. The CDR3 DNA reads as TGTGCCAGTAGTCCTTTGACAGACGGCTACACCTTC. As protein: CASSPLTDGYTF.

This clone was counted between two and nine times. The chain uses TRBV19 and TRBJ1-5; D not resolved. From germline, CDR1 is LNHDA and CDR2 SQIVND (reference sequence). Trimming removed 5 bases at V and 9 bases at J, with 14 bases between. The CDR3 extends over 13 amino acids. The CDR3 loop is CASSATPAWPQHF. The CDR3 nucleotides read TGTGCCAGTAGTGCGACACCGGCGTGGCCCCAGCATTTT.

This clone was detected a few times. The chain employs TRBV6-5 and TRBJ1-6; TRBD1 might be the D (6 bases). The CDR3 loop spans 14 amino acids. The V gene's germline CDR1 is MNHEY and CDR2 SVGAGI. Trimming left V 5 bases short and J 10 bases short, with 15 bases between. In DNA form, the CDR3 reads TGTGCCAGCAGTCTCGACAGGCATCCCTCACCCCTCCACTTT. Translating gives CASSLDRHPSPLHF.

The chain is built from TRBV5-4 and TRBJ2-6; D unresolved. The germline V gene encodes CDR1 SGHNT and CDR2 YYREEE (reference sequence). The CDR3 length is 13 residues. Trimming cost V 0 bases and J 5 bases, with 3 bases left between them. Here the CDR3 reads CASSLDWANVLTF. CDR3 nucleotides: TGTGCCAGCAGCTTGGACTGGGCCAACGTCCTGACTTTC.

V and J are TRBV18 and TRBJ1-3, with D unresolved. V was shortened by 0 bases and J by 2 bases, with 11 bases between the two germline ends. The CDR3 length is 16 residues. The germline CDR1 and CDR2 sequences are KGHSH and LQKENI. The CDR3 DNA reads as TGTGCCAGCTCACCACCTTCGAGTACCACTGGAAACACCATATATTTT. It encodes CASSPPSSTTGNTIYF.

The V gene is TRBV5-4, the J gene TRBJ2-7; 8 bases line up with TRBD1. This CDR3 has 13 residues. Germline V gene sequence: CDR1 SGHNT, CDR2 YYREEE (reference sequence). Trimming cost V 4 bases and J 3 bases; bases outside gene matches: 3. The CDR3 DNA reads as TGTGCCAGCAGCAGGACAGGGAGCTACGAGCAGTACTTC. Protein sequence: CASSRTGSYEQYF.

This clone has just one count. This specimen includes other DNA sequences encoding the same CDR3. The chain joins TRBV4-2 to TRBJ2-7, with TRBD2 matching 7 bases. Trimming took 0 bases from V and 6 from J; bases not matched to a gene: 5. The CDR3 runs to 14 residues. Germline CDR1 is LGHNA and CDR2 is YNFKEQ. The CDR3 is CASSQDRGVGEQYF. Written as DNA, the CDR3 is TGTGCCAGCAGCCAAGATCGGGGGGTGGGCGAGCAGTACTTC.

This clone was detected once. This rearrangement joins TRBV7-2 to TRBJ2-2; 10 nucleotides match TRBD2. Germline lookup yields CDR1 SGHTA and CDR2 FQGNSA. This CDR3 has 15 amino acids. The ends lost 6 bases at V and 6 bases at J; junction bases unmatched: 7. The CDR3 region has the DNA TGTGCCAGCAGTCGAACTAGCGGGGCCTCCGGGGAGCTGTTTTTT. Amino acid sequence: CASSRTSGASGELFF.

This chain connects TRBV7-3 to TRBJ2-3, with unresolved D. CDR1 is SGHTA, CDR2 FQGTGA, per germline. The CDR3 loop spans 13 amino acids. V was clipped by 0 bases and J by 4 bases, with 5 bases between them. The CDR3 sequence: CASSLTLADTQYF. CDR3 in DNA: TGTGCCAGCAGCTTAACGTTAGCAGATACGCAGTATTTT.

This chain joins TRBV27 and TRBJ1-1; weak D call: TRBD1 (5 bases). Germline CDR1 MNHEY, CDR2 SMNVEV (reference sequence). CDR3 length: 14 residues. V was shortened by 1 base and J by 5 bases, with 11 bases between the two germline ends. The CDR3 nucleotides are TGTGCCAGCAGTTTATTGGGACTGGGGACTGAAGCTTTCTTT. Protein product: CASSLLGLGTEAFF.

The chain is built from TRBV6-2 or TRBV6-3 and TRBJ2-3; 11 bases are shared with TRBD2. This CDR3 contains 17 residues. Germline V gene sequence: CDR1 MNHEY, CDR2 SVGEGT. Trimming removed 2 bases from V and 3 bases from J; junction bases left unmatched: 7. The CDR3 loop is CASSYGASGGTTDTQYF. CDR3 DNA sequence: TGTGCCAGCAGTTACGGGGCTAGCGGGGGGACAACAGATACGCAGTATTTT.

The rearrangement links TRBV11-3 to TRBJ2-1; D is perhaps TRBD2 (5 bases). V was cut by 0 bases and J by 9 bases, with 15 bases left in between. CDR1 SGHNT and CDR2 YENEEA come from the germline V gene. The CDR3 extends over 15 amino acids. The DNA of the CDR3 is TGTGCCAGCAGCTTAGACGGGCAAGTAAGCGGTGAGCAGTTCTTC. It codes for CASSLDGQVSGEQFF.

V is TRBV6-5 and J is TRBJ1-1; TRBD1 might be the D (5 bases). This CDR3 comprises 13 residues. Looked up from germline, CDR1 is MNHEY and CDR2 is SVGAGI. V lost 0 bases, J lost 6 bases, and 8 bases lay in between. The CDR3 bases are TGTGCCAGCAGTTACTCCCAGGGCGCTGAAGCTTTCTTT. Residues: CASSYSQGAEAFF.

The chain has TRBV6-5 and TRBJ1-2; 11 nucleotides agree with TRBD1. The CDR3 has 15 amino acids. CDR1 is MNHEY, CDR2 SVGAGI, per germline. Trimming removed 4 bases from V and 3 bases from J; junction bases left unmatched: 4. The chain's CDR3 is CASSSPGQGDYGYTF. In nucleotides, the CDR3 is TGTGCCAGCAGTTCACCGGGACAGGGGGACTATGGCTACACCTTC.

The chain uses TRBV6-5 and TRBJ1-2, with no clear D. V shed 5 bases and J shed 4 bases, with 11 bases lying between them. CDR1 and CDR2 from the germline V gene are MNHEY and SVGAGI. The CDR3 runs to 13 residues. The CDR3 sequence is CASSPRAPYGYTF. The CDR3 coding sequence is TGTGCCAGCAGTCCGCGGGCCCCCTATGGCTACACCTTC.

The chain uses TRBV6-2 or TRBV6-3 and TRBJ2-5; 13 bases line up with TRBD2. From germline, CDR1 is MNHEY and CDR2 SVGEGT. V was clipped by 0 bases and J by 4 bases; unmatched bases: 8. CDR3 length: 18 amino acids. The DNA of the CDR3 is TGTGCCAGCAGTTACTCGGGGACTAGCGGGACGCACGGAGAGACCCAGTACTTC. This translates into CASSYSGTSGTHGETQYF.

The CDR3 nucleotides are TGTGCCAGTAGTATAGGTCAGAACAATGAGCAGTTCTTC. This translates into CASSIGQNNEQFF. This chain links TRBV19 with TRBJ2-1; no clear D gene. Germline V gives CDR1 LNHDA, CDR2 SQIVND (reference sequence). This CDR3 spans 13 amino acids. V was pared by 1 base and J by 5 bases, with 6 bases between.

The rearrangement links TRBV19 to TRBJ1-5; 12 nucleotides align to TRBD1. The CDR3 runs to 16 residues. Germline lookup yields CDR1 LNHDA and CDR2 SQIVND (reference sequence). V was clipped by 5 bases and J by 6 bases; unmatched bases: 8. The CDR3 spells CASSVRDRGPPQPQHF. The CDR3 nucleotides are TGTGCCAGTAGTGTCCGGGACAGGGGGCCCCCTCAGCCCCAGCATTTT.